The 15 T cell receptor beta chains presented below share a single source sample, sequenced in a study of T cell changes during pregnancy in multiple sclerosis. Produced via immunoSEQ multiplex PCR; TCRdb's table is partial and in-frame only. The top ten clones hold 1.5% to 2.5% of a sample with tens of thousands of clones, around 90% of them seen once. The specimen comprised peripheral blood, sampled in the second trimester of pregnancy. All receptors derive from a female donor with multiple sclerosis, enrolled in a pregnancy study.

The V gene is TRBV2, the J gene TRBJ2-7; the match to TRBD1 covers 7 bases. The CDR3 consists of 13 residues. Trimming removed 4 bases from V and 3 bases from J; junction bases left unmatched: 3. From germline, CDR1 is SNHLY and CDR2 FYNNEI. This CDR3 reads CASSARGFYEQYF. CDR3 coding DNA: TGTGCCAGCAGTGCCAGGGGGTTCTACGAGCAGTACTTC. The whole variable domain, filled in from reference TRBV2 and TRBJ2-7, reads EPEVTQTPSHQVTQMGQEVILRCVPISNHLYFYWYRQILGQKVEFLVSFYNNEISEKSEIFDDQFSVERPDGSNFTLKIRSTKLEDSAMYFCASSARGFYEQYFGPGTRLTVT.

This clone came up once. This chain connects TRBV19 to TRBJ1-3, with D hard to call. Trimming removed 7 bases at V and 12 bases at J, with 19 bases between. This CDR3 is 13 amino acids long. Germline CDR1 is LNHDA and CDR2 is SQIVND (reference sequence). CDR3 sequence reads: CASKNSNEYNIYF. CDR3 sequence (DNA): TGTGCCAGTAAGAATTCGAACGAGTATAACATATATTTT.

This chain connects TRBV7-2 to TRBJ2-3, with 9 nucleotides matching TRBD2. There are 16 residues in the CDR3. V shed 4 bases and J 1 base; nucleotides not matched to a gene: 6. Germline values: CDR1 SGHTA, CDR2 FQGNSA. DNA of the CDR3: TGTGCCAGCAGCTCGCAGGCGGGGGGGCGCACAGATACGCAGTATTTT. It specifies CASSSQAGGRTDTQYF.

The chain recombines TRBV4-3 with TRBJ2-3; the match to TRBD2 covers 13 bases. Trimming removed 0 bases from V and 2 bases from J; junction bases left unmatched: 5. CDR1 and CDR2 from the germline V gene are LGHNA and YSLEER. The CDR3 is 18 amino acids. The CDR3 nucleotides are TGCGCCAGCAGCCAAGATACTAGCGGGGGGGGAAACACAGATACGCAGTATTTT. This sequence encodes CASSQDTSGGGNTDTQYF.

CDR3 sequence (DNA): TGTGCCACCTCGGGGGTGATACGGAACACTGAAGCTTTCTTT. This translates into CATSGVIRNTEAFF. V is TRBV2 and J is TRBJ1-1, with D tentatively TRBD1 (5 bases). V was clipped by 10 bases and J by 1 base, with 16 bases between them. The CDR3 consists of 14 residues. Germline CDR1 reads SNHLY; CDR2 reads FYNNEI.

The CDR3, as DNA: TGTGCCAGCAGCCCCCGATGGACACAGTACCAAGAGACCCAGTACTTC. This encodes CASSPRWTQYQETQYF. This sequence joins TRBV9 and TRBJ2-5; a possible D gene is TRBD1 (5 bases). Looked up from germline, CDR1 is SGDLS and CDR2 is YYNGEE. There are 16 residues in the CDR3. Trimming removed 4 bases at V and 0 bases at J, with 16 bases between.

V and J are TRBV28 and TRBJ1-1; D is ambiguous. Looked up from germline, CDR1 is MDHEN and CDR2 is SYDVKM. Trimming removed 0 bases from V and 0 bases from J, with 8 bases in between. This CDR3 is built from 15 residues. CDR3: CASSLWWQLNTEAFF. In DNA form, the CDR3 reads TGTGCCAGCAGTTTATGGTGGCAGTTGAACACTGAAGCTTTCTTT. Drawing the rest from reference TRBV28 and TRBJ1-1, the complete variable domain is DVKVTQSSRYLVKRTGEKVFLECVQDMDHENMFWYRQDPGLGLRLIYFSYDVKMKEKGDIPEGYSVSREKKERFSLILESASTNQTSMYLCASSLWWQLNTEAFFGQGTRLTVV.

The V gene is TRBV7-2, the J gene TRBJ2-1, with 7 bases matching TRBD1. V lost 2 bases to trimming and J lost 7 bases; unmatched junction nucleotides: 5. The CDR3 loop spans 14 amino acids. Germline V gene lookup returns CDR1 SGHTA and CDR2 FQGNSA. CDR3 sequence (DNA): TGTGCCAGCAGCTTAAAAAGGGGGCCTAATGAGCAGTTCTTC. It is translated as CASSLKRGPNEQFF.

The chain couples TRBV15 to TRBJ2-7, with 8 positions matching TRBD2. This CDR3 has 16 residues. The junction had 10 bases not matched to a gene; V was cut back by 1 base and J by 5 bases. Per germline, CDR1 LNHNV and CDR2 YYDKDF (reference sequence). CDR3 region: CATSRVGGAGVHEQYF. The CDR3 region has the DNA TGTGCCACCAGCAGAGTAGGTGGAGCGGGAGTTCACGAGCAGTACTTC.

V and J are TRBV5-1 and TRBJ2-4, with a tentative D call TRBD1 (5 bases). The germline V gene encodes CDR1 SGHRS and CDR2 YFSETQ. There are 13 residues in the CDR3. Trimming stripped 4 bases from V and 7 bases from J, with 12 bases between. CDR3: CASSPRVRNIQYF. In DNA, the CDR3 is TGCGCCAGCAGCCCCAGGGTCCGGAACATTCAGTACTTC.

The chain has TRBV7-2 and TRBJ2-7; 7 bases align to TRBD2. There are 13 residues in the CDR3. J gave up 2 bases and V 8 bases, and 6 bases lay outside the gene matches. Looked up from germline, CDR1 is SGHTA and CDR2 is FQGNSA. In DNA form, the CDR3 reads TGTGCCAGCGGGCGGGGGTCTACCTACGAGCAGTACTTC. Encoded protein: CASGRGSTYEQYF.

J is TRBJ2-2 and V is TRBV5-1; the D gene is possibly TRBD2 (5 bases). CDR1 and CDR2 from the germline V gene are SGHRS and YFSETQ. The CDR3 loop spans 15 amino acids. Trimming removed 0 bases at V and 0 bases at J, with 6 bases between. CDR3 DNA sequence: TGCGCCAGCAGCTTGGAGCGGCCGAACACCGGGGAGCTGTTTTTT. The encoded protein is CASSLERPNTGELFF.

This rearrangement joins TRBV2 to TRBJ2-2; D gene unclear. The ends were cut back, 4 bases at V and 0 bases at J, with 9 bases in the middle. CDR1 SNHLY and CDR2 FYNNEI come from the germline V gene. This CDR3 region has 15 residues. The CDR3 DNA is TGTGCCAGCAGTGTGCAGCTAGCGAACACCGGGGAGCTGTTTTTT. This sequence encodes CASSVQLANTGELFF.

The CDR3 coding sequence is TGTGCCAGCAGCGCGGGGAGCTCCTACGAGCAGTACTTC. Translating gives CASSAGSSYEQYF. The chain carries TRBV5-6 and TRBJ2-7, with D tentatively TRBD2 (6 bases). With 4 bases removed from V and 0 bases from J, the gap between germline ends came to 8 bases. This CDR3 has 13 residues. Germline-derived CDR1 and CDR2 are SGHDT and YYEEEE.

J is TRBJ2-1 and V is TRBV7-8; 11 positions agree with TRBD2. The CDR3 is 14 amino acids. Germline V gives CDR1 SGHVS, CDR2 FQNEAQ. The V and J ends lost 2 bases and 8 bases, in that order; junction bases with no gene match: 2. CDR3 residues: CASSLTSGSYEQFF. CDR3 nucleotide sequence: TGTGCCAGCAGCTTAACTAGCGGGAGCTATGAGCAGTTCTTC.